The following is a T cell receptor (beta chain) sequence with its context. This entry comes from a study of blood T cells in healthy people across ages. A second PCR, run for roughly 6 to 11 cycles, used a sample-barcoded 5' primer plus a J-beta primer mix. One entry per CDR3 protein results from TCRdb running MiXCR on the 5' RACE reads. The sample consists of about 640,000 distinct CDR3 sequences, roughly 53% of them appearing once. The CDR3 contains 18 residues. Trimming cost V 7 bases and J 2 bases, with 21 bases left between them. The J gene is TRBJ1-6, the V gene TRBV12-3 or TRBV12-4; D is possibly TRBD1 (6 bases). The receptor comes from a man in his sixties in good health. What was sequenced was blood. In DNA, the CDR3 is TGTGCCAGCACCCGCGGGGGGGCAGGGAGCACCTATAATTCACCCCTCCACTTT. This translates into CASTRGGAGSTYNSPLHF.